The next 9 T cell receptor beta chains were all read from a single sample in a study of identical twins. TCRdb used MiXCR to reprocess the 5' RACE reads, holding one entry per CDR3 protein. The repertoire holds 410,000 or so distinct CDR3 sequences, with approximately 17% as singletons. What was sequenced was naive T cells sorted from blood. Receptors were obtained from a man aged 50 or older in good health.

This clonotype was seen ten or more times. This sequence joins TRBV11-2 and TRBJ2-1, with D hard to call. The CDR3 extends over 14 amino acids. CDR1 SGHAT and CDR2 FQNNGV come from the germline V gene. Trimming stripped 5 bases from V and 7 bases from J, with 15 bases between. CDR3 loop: CASSLFERRNEQFF. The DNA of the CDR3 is TGTGCCAGCAGCCTCTTCGAGAGGCGTAATGAGCAGTTCTTC.

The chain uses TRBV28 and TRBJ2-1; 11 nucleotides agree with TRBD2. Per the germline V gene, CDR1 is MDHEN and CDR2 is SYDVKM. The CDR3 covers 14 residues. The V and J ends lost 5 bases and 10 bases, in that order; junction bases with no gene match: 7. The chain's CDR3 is CASSLGTSGEEQFF. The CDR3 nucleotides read TGTGCCAGCAGTCTAGGGACTAGCGGAGAGGAGCAGTTCTTC.

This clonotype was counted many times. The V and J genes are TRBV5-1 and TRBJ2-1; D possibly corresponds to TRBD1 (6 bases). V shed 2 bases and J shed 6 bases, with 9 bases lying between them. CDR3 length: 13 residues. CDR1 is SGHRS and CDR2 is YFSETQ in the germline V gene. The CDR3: CASSFTGLNEQFF. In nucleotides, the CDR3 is TGCGCCAGCAGCTTTACAGGGCTCAATGAGCAGTTCTTC.

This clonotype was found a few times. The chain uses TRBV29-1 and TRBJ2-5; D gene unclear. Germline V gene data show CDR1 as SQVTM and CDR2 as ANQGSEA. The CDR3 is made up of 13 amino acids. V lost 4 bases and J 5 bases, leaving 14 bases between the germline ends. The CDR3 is CSVVGGVRETQYF. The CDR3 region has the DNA TGCAGCGTTGTCGGCGGAGTCCGGGAGACCCAGTACTTC.

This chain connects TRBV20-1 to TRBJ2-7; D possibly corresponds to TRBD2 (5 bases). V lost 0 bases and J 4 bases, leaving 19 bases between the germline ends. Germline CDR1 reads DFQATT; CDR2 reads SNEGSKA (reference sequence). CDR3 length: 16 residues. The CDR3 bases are TGCAGTGCTAGAGATTTGGGTCTAGCCTTCGGGTACGAGCAGTACTTC. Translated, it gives CSARDLGLAFGYEQYF.

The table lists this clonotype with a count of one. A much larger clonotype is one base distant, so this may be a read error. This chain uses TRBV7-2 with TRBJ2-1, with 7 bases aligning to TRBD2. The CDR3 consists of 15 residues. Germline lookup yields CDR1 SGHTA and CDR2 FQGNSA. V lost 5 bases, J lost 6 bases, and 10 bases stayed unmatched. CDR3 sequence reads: CASSPLAEGPNEQFF. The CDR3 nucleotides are TGTGCCAGCAGCCCGCTAGCGGAAGGGCCCAATGAGCAGTTCTTC.

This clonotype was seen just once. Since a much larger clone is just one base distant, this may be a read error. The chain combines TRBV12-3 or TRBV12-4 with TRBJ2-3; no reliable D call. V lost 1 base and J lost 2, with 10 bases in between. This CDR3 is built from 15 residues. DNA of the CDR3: TGTGCCAGCAGTTTAGATTCCGATACCACAGATACGCAGTATTTT. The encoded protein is CASSLDSDTTDTQYF.

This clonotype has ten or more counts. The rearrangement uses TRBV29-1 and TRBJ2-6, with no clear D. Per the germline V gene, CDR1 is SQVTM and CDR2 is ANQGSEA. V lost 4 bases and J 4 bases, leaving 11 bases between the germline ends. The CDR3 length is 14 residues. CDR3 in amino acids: CSVGQGGGANVLTF. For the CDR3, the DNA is TGCAGCGTTGGCCAAGGTGGGGGGGCCAACGTCCTGACTTTC.

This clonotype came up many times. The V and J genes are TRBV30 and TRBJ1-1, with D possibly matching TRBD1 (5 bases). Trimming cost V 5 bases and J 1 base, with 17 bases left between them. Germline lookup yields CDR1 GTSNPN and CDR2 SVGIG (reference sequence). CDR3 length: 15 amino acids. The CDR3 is CAWWGEDKTNTEAFF. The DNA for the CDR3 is TGTGCCTGGTGGGGGGAAGACAAGACGAACACTGAAGCTTTCTTT.